This T cell receptor (beta chain) appears in the sequencing data of a study of blood T cell repertoires in COVID-19. With 3 bases removed from V and 7 bases from J, the gap between germline ends came to 12 bases. The CDR3 sequence is 13 residues long. The authors' processing: How many nucleated cells were present was estimated from reference gene primer amplification. Here immunoSEQ multiplex PCR was the method, and the copy in TCRdb shows in-frame clones only, minus some. V, J and clone size were drawn from that table, and D and trimming were deduced from the DNA. The profile shows about 62,000 clones, roughly 89% of them singletons.

The chain combines TRBV12-3 or TRBV12-4 with TRBJ1-2; no firm D call. The clonotype was recovered from an elderly woman with acute or convalescent COVID-19. Sequencing was done on a sample of peripheral blood. CDR3 region: CASSFLPGSGYTF. CDR3 in DNA: TGTGCCAGCAGTTTTCTTCCCGGGAGTGGCTACACCTTC.